The TCR beta chain described here comes from a study of T cells expressing NK-cell markers. One entry per CDR3 protein, without DNA, is what TCRdb gives after re-calling the 5' RACE reads. Its table records roughly 350,000 distinct CDR3 sequences. This CDR3 contains 13 residues. Germline assignment: CDR1 LNHDA and CDR2 SQIVND (reference sequence). The chain carries TRBV19 and TRBJ1-2; TCRdb gives TRBD1 as the D gene, but with no DNA this cannot be confirmed. This sequence was found in a man aged 18-69 years in good health. Sample: blood T cells: a sorted CD56 or NKG2C T cell subset, CD4+ or CD8+ T cells, or bulk PBMC T cells (not recorded which). CDR3 sequence reads: CASRQDRAYGYTF.